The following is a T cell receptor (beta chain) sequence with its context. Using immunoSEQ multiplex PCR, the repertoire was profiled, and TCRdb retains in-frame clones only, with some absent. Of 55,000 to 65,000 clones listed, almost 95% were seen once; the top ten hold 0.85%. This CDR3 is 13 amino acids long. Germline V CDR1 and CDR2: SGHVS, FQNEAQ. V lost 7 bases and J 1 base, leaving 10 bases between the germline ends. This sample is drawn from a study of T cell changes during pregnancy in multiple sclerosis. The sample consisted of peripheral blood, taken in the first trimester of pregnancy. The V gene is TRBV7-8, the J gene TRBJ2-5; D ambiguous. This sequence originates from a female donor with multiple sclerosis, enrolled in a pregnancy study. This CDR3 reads CASTLLIQETQYF. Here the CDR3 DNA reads TGTGCCAGCACCCTATTGATCCAAGAGACCCAGTACTTC.